These T cell receptor beta chains were read from a single sample in a study of T cell responses to AZD1222 COVID-19 vaccine. The method was immunoSEQ multiplex PCR; TCRdb's version includes in-frame clones alone and lacks a portion of them. The repertoire has roughly 80,000 clones, roughly nine tenths of them found once; the top ten carry 4.2%. The sequencing here drew on peripheral blood, taken on day 0 of AZD1222 vaccination. These receptors were taken from an adult in good health. Both conserved end residues are part of each CDR3. A D gene is named only where the DNA matches it firmly. Where a row states a size, it is once, few, many or the class of an expanded clone; other rows omit it.

v_gene: TRBV3-1/TRBV3-2; d_gene: TRBD2; abundance: NA; j_gene: TRBJ2-5; CDR3aa: CASSQLAAETQYF; CDR3nt: TGTGCCAGCAGCCAACTAGCGGCCGAGACCCAGTACTTC
v_gene: TRBV5-6; d_gene: NA; abundance: NA; j_gene: TRBJ1-1; CDR3aa: CASSYGANTEAFF; CDR3nt: TGTGCCAGCAGTTATGGGGCGAACACTGAAGCTTTCTTT
v_gene: TRBV3-1/TRBV3-2; d_gene: NA; abundance: NA; j_gene: TRBJ1-5; CDR3aa: CASSQGRGYQPQHF; CDR3nt: TGTGCCAGCAGCCAAGGTCGGGGTTATCAGCCCCAGCATTTT
v_gene: TRBV5-1; d_gene: TRBD1; abundance: NA; j_gene: TRBJ1-4; CDR3aa: CASSLQGYDVEKLFF; CDR3nt: TGCGCCAGCAGCTTACAGGGGTATGATGTTGAAAAACTGTTTTTT
v_gene: TRBV15; d_gene: TRBD1; abundance: few; j_gene: TRBJ2-7; CDR3aa: CATSSIRDRTYEQYF; CDR3nt: TGTGCCACCAGCAGCATTAGGGACAGAACCTACGAGCAGTACTTC
v_gene: TRBV5-4; d_gene: NA; abundance: NA; j_gene: TRBJ2-5; CDR3aa: CASSSPRAQETQYF; CDR3nt: TGTGCCAGCAGCTCCCCCCGCGCCCAAGAGACCCAGTACTTC
v_gene: TRBV11-3; d_gene: NA; abundance: NA; j_gene: TRBJ1-1; CDR3aa: CASSLDGWGETEAFF; CDR3nt: TGTGCCAGCAGCTTAGATGGTTGGGGGGAAACTGAAGCTTTCTTT
v_gene: TRBV2; d_gene: NA; abundance: NA; j_gene: TRBJ2-3; CDR3aa: CASSEGVRWDTQYF; CDR3nt: TGTGCCAGCAGTGAAGGGGTTAGATGGGATACGCAGTATTTT
v_gene: TRBV6-5; d_gene: NA; abundance: NA; j_gene: TRBJ1-2; CDR3aa: CASSSGTNYGYTF; CDR3nt: TGTGCCAGCAGTTCCGGGACAAATTATGGCTACACCTTC
v_gene: TRBV7-2; d_gene: TRBD2; abundance: NA; j_gene: TRBJ2-7; CDR3aa: CASRETSGSSEQYF; CDR3nt: TGTGCCAGCAGGGAGACTAGCGGGAGCTCCGAGCAGTACTTC
v_gene: TRBV5-6; d_gene: TRBD1; abundance: NA; j_gene: TRBJ1-6; CDR3aa: CASSWDRGPSSPLHF; CDR3nt: TGTGCCAGCAGCTGGGACAGGGGGCCATCATCACCCCTCCACTTT
v_gene: TRBV11-3; d_gene: NA; abundance: NA; j_gene: TRBJ1-6; CDR3aa: CASNPDGVGFVLSYNSPLHF; CDR3nt: TGTGCCAGCAATCCGGACGGAGTTGGATTTGTCCTCTCCTATAATTCACCCCTCCACTTT
v_gene: TRBV28; d_gene: TRBD1; abundance: NA; j_gene: TRBJ1-1; CDR3aa: CASNTQGAGDMNTEAFF; CDR3nt: TGTGCCAGCAACACCCAGGGGGCCGGGGACATGAACACTGAAGCTTTCTTT
v_gene: TRBV11-3; d_gene: TRBD2; abundance: NA; j_gene: TRBJ2-3; CDR3aa: CASSSGGASTDTQYF; CDR3nt: TGTGCCAGCAGTAGCGGGGGGGCCTCCACAGATACGCAGTATTTT
v_gene: TRBV11-3; d_gene: NA; abundance: NA; j_gene: TRBJ2-1; CDR3aa: CASSSIQVESYNEQFF; CDR3nt: TGTGCCAGCAGCTCTATACAGGTTGAGTCCTACAATGAGCAGTTCTTC
v_gene: TRBV7-2; d_gene: NA; abundance: NA; j_gene: TRBJ2-2; CDR3aa: CASSSQITGELFF; CDR3nt: TGTGCCAGCAGCTCCCAGATCACCGGGGAGCTGTTTTTT
v_gene: TRBV7-8; d_gene: NA; abundance: NA; j_gene: TRBJ1-1; CDR3aa: CASSPQWVGTEAFF; CDR3nt: TGTGCCAGCAGCCCCCAATGGGTTGGAACTGAAGCTTTCTTT
v_gene: TRBV3-1/TRBV3-2; d_gene: TRBD1; abundance: few; j_gene: TRBJ1-2; CDR3aa: CASSQDRESAGYTF; CDR3nt: TGTGCCAGCAGCCAGGACAGGGAATCGGCGGGCTACACCTTC
v_gene: TRBV7-2; d_gene: TRBD1; abundance: NA; j_gene: TRBJ1-3; CDR3aa: CASSLDAGGSGNTIYF; CDR3nt: TGTGCCAGCAGCTTAGATGCAGGGGGCTCTGGAAACACCATATATTTT
v_gene: TRBV7-2; d_gene: TRBD2; abundance: once; j_gene: TRBJ2-7; CDR3aa: CASALGLASYEQYF; CDR3nt: TGTGCCAGCGCTCTGGGACTAGCCTCCTACGAGCAGTACTTC
v_gene: TRBV2; d_gene: NA; abundance: NA; j_gene: TRBJ2-3; CDR3aa: CASREGTTADTQYF; CDR3nt: TGTGCCTCGCGTGAGGGTACGACGGCAGATACGCAGTATTTT
v_gene: TRBV5-4; d_gene: NA; abundance: NA; j_gene: TRBJ1-3; CDR3aa: CASSLGGVVDTIYF; CDR3nt: TGTGCCAGCAGCTTGGGGGGTGTCGTGGACACCATATATTTT
v_gene: TRBV2; d_gene: NA; abundance: NA; j_gene: TRBJ2-3; CDR3aa: CASSEQAASTDTQYF; CDR3nt: TGTGCCAGCAGTGAACAAGCGGCAAGCACAGATACGCAGTATTTT
v_gene: TRBV4-3; d_gene: TRBD1; abundance: NA; j_gene: TRBJ2-5; CDR3aa: CASSQVFRQGLGETQYF; CDR3nt: TGCGCCAGCAGCCAAGTTTTTCGACAGGGGCTGGGGGAGACCCAGTACTTC
v_gene: TRBV2; d_gene: NA; abundance: NA; j_gene: TRBJ1-1; CDR3aa: CASSEGSTDLGEAFF; CDR3nt: TGTGCCAGCAGTGAAGGTTCGACCGATCTGGGGGAAGCTTTCTTT
v_gene: TRBV27; d_gene: NA; abundance: NA; j_gene: TRBJ1-5; CDR3aa: CASSPNRRRDQPQHF; CDR3nt: TGTGCCAGCAGTCCGAATCGTAGGCGCGATCAGCCCCAGCATTTT